There are a few counts of the clone carrying this T cell receptor (beta chain). The target antigen is unknown. Germline CDR1 is SNHLY and CDR2 is FYNNEI. This CDR3 has 16 amino acids. With 5 bases clipped from V and 2 bases from J, the junction kept 6 bases outside the gene matches. The entry originates in a study of T cells in Graves' hyperthyroidism and ophthalmopathy. Study-wide findings and caveats: The blood repertoire included most of the expanded thyroid clonotypes above 0.001. Ophthalmopathy and stable hyperthyroidism were separated by a 13 V-J model. Progression to ophthalmopathy was predicted a median of roughly 6.6 months early.

Uncontrolled infection, other autoimmune disease, pregnancy or lactation led to exclusion. Amplification of TCR beta CDR3 regions was performed using RNA transcripts as template. With the HTBI primer set, the TCR CDR3 went through a first round of RT-PCR. Each CDR3 protein gets one entry after TCRdb re-called the multiplex PCR reads with MiXCR. Seen here are approximately 590,000 distinct CDR3 sequences, around 46% observed once, and the top ten hold approximately 8.2%. V usage is TRBV2 and J usage is TRBJ1-5, with 10 bases lining up with TRBD1. Source material: peripheral blood or thyroid tissue (not recorded which). The source is a woman in her late teens or twenties with Graves' hyperthyroidism. The CDR3 is CASSSGTGAGNQPQHF. The CDR3 DNA follows: TGTGCCAGCAGTTCCGGGACAGGGGCTGGCAATCAGCCCCAGCATTTT.